The 11 T cell receptor beta chains below were found in one sample sequenced in a study of blood T cell repertoires in COVID-19. Assay: immunoSEQ multiplex PCR; the TCRdb copy retains only in-frame clones and omits some. The sample records some 340,000 clones, less than 85% being singletons. Sample: peripheral blood. These receptors were obtained from a woman younger than 35 with acute or convalescent COVID-19.

The genes are TRBV27 and TRBJ1-2, with a weak D call TRBD1 (6 bases). Germline values: CDR1 MNHEY, CDR2 SMNVEV (reference sequence). Trimming left V 5 bases short and J 7 bases short, with 14 bases between. The CDR3 spans 13 residues. In nucleotides, the CDR3 is TGTGCCAGCAGTAAAGGGGGTACAGGTGGCTACACCTTC. Translating it yields CASSKGGTGGYTF.

V gene TRBV28 combines with J gene TRBJ1-2; 10 nucleotides agree with TRBD1. CDR3 length equals 16 residues. CDR1 and CDR2 from the germline V gene are MDHEN and SYDVKM. V gave up 3 bases and J gave up 6 bases; unmatched junction bases: 10. CDR3 amino acids: CASSLGGTGERHGYTF. The CDR3 DNA is TGTGCCAGCAGTTTGGGCGGGACAGGGGAGCGTCATGGCTACACCTTC.

This clone was counted between two and nine times. This chain connects TRBV7-9 to TRBJ2-2; D gene ambiguous. Trimming removed 5 bases at V and 1 base at J, with 11 bases between. CDR1 is SEHNR, CDR2 FQNEAQ, per germline (reference sequence). The CDR3 is 15 amino acids. The CDR3 loop is CASSLLTGNTGELFF. The CDR3 DNA reads TGTGCCAGCAGCCTACTGACGGGGAACACCGGGGAGCTGTTTTTT.

The genes are TRBV14 and TRBJ1-1, with TRBD1 as a possible D gene (5 bases). The CDR3 has 14 amino acids. Looked up from germline, CDR1 is SGHDN and CDR2 is FVKESK. V lost 3 bases and J lost 0, with 8 bases in between. The CDR3 nucleotides are TGTGCCAGCAGCCAGGACAACATGAACACTGAAGCTTTCTTT. Translating gives CASSQDNMNTEAFF.

The chain employs TRBV3-1 (or the pseudogene TRBV3-2) and TRBJ1-2; 7 bases line up with TRBD1. V dropped 5 bases and J dropped 7; count of bases not matched to a gene: 7. The CDR3 sequence is 13 residues long. Germline CDR1 is LGHDT and CDR2 is YNNKEL (reference sequence). DNA for the CDR3: TGTGCCAGCAGCGAGATCGACAGGGTTGGCTACACCTTC. Translation: CASSEIDRVGYTF.

CDR3 DNA sequence: TGTGCCAGCAGCTTGGACAGGGGGGATCAGCCCCAGCATTTT. This codes for CASSLDRGDQPQHF. V and J are TRBV7-8 and TRBJ1-5, with 10 bases fitting TRBD1. CDR1 and CDR2 from the germline V gene are SGHVS and FQNEAQ. J gave up 5 bases and V 3 bases, and 1 base lay outside the gene matches. The CDR3 covers 14 residues.

This sequence joins TRBV27 and TRBJ2-5; possible D gene TRBD2, 5 bases. Trimming pared 4 bases from V and 5 bases from J, leaving 20 bases between. This CDR3 has 16 amino acids. Germline lookup yields CDR1 MNHEY and CDR2 SMNVEV (reference sequence). The DNA of the CDR3 is TGTGCCAGCAGTTCGAACCGGGAAAGCGTAACGGAGACCCAGTACTTC. Translating gives CASSSNRESVTETQYF.

The chain couples TRBV7-3 to TRBJ2-2; 9 bases are a match to TRBD2. The CDR3 loop spans 16 amino acids. V was pared by 2 bases and J by 5 bases, with 6 bases of the junction left unmatched. The germline V gene encodes CDR1 SGHTA and CDR2 FQGTGA. The CDR3 DNA is TGTGCCAGCAGCTTAGGGCTAGCGGGGAGGACCGGGGAGCTGTTTTTT. Residues: CASSLGLAGRTGELFF.

The chain uses TRBV19 and TRBJ1-1, with D perhaps TRBD1 (6 bases). Between the trimmed V and J ends, which lost 5 bases and 3 bases, there was a span of 19 bases. Germline-derived CDR1 and CDR2 are LNHDA and SQIVND (reference sequence). This CDR3 is 16 amino acids long. CDR3 bases: TGTGCCAGTAGTCCCCTGTTGGGGGCGCTGGACACTGAAGCTTTCTTT. Translation: CASSPLLGALDTEAFF.

On this clone: This specimen includes other DNA sequences encoding the same CDR3. This rearrangement joins TRBV24-1 to TRBJ1-5; D is possibly TRBD1 (5 bases). The length of the CDR3 is 14 residues. V shed 4 bases and J shed 4 bases, with 10 bases lying between them. Germline V gene sequence: CDR1 KGHDR, CDR2 SFDVKD. The chain's CDR3 is CATSDPTVNQPQHF. CDR3 DNA sequence: TGTGCCACCAGTGACCCGACAGTAAATCAGCCCCAGCATTTT.

The chain recombines TRBV18 with TRBJ2-7, with a tentative D call TRBD1 (6 bases). V shed 5 bases and J shed 5 bases, with 16 bases lying between them. The CDR3 extends over 14 amino acids. Germline CDR1 and CDR2: KGHSH and LQKENI. DNA of the CDR3: TGTGCCAGCTCAGCCCGGGGCCCAGGGGACGAGCAGTACTTC. Residues: CASSARGPGDEQYF.